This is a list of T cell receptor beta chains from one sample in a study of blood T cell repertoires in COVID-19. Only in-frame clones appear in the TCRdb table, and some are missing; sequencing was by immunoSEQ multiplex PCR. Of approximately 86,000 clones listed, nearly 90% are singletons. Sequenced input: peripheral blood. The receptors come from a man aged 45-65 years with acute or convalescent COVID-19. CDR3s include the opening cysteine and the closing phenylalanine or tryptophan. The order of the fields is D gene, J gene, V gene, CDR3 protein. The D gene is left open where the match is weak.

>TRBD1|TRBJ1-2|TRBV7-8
CASHTGDSAYGYTF
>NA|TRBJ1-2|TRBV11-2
CASSLDRWGYTF
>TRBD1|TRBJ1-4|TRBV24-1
CRRDRRWRLLFF
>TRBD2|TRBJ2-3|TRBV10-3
CAISALAGGQDTQYF
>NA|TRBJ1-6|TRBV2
CASRDSFYNSPLHF
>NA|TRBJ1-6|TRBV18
CASSPLERDSPLHF
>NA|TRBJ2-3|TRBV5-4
CASSLAGGYTDTQYF
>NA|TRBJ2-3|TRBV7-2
CASSSAVADTQYF
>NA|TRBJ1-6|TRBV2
CASSEYRTQLNSPLHF
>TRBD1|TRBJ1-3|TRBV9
CASSSESGTASGNTIYF
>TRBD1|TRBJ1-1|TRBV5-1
CASSLGQGATEAFF
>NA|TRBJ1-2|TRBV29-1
CSVKKEGIYGYTF
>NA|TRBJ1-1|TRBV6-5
CASRSIQGNTEAFF
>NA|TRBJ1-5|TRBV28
CASSSDRTVQPQHF
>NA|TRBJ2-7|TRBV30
CAWSVQGTWYEQYF
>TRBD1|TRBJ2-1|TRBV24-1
CATSDPGTGVNEQFF
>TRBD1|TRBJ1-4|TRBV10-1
CASSGDRYNEKLFF
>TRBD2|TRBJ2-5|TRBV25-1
CASRKSGGQETQYF
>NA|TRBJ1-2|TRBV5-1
CASTSDRGYGYTF
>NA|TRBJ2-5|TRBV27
CASSHRIQETQYF
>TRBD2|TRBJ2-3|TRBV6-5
CASKYSGGAGDTQYF
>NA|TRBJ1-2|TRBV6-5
CASSYSNQGDGYTF
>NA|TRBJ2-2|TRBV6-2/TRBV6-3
CASSYSSKPRTGELFF
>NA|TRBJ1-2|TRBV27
CASSLTTRGVYGYTF
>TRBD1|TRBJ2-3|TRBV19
CASSIGTGADTQYF
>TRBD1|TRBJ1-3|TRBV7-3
CASILPGQTFSGNTIYF
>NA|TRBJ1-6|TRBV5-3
CARSPDGGRSSYNSPLHF
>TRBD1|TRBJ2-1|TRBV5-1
CASSFLGQVVNEQFF
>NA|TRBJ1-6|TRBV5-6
CASSLPVRGSPLHF
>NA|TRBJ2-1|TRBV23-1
CASTDRDNEQFF
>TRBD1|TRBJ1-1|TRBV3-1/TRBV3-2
CASSLGTARTEAFF
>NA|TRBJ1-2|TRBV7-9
CASSSRDGGGRGYTF
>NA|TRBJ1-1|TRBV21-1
CASRKWRNTEAFF
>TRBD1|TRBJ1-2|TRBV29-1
CSVPRQGTTRGYTF
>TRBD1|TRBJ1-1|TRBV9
CASSVGPGQGHEAFF
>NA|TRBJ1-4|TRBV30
CAWSQGRAEKLFF
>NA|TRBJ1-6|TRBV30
CAWSVLDSPLHF
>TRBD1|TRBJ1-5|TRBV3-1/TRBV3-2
CASSQSSRGVNQPQHF
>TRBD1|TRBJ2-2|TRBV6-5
CASRGQVNTGELFF
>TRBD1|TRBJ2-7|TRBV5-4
CASSPPGTGGYEQYF
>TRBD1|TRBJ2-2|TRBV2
CASSERGTGVAGELFF
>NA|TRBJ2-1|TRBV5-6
CASSLAYPDEQFF